This T cell receptor (beta chain) is from a study of cytomegalovirus exposure and HLA in healthy donors. Both 60 Vbeta primers and 13 Jbeta primers went into the PCR. The data were produced by immunoSEQ multiplex PCR, yet TCRdb's version contains in-frame clones alone and is incomplete. The sample lists around 85,000 clones, over 60% occurring once. For this clone: What it binds is unknown.

The CDR3 contains 15 residues. Germline CDR1 reads MNHEY; CDR2 reads SMNVEV (reference sequence). V was clipped by 5 bases and J by 2 bases, with 15 bases between them. Study-wide findings and caveats: A later analysis linked a missense variant in DCLRE1C to the trimming of TCR beta V and J genes. Specific recognition of CMV antigens was confirmed in vitro for three chains (all CMV-associated).

The sequenced sample consisted of PBMCs. The TCR was taken from a male donor in good health and CMV-seronegative. V is TRBV27 and J is TRBJ1-2; weak D call: TRBD1 (6 bases). CDR3: CASSPGTLSNYGYTF. CDR3 nucleotides: TGTGCCAGCAGTCCCGGGACACTTTCCAACTATGGCTACACCTTC.